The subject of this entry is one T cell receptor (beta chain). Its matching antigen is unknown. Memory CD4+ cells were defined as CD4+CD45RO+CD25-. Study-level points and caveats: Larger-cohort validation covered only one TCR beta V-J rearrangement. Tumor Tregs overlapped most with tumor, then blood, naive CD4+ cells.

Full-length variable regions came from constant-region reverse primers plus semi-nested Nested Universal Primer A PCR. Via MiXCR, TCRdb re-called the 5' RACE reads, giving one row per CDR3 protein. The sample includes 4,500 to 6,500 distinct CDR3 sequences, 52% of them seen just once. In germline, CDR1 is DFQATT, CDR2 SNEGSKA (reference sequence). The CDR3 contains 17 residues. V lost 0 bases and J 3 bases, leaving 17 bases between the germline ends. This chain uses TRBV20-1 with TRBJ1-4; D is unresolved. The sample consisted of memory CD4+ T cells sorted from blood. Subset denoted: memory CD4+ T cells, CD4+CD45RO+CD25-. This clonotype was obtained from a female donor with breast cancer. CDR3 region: CSARDRIPVASNEKLFF. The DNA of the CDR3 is TGCAGTGCTAGAGATCGAATCCCAGTTGCATCTAATGAAAAACTGTTTTTT.